This TCR beta chain is drawn from a study of cytomegalovirus exposure and HLA in healthy donors. Points from the study as a whole: While the bulk of TCR sequences proved rare, some public TCRs turned up in many donors. According to reports, the classifier identified cytomegalovirus status with high specificity and sensitivity.

Separate from the approximately 650-subject first cohort, the roughly 110-subject validation cohort was the one that the donors belonged to. Germline V CDR1 and CDR2: MNHEY, SMNVEV (reference sequence). V lost 6 bases and J lost 7; bases outside the gene matches: 10. The CDR3 length is 14 residues. A note on this clone: Its specificity is not known.

Repertoires were generated with immunoSEQ multiplex PCR, while TCRdb's copy carries only in-frame clones and drops some. Of some 75,000 clones in the sample, around 96% were seen once. Input material: PBMCs. The TCR was taken from a woman aged 18-30 years in good health and CMV-seronegative. This chain joins TRBV27 and TRBJ2-7, with 9 positions matching TRBD2. The CDR3 spells CASSPGVAGDEQYF. The CDR3 DNA reads as TGTGCCAGCAGCCCTGGGGTAGCGGGAGATGAGCAGTACTTC.